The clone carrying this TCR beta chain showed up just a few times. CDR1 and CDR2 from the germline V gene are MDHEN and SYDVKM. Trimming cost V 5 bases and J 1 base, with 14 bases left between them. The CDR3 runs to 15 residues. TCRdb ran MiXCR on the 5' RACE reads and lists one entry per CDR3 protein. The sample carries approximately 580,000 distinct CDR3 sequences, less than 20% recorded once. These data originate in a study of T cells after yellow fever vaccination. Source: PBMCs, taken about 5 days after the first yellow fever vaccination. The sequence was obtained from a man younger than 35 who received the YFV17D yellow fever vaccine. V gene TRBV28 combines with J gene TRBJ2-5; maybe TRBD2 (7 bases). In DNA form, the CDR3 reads TGTGCCAGCAGTAGGGGGGGTGCGGTCCAAGAGACCCAGTACTTC. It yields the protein CASSRGGAVQETQYF.